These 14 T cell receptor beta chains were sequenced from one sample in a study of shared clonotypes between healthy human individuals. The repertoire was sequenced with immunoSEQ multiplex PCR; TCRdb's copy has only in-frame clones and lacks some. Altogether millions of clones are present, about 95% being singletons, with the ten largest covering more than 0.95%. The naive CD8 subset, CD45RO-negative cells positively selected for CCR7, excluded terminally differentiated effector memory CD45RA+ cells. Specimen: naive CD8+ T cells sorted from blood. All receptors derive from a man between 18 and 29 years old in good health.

CDR3 sequence (DNA): TGTGCCAGCAGGGACTTAAAATACGAGCAGTACTTC. Translated: CASRDLKYEQYF. J is TRBJ2-7 and V is TRBV2; TRBD2 is a possible D gene (5 bases). The germline gives CDR1 SNHLY, CDR2 FYNNEI. Trimming removed 6 bases from V and 4 bases from J, with 10 bases in between. The CDR3 loop spans 12 amino acids.

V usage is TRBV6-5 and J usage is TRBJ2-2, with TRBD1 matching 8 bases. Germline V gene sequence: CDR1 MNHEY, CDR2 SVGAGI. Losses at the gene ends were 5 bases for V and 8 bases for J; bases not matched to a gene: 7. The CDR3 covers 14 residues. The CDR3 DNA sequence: TGTGCCAGCAGTCCCAGGACAGGGTCGGGGGAGCTGTTTTTT. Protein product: CASSPRTGSGELFF.

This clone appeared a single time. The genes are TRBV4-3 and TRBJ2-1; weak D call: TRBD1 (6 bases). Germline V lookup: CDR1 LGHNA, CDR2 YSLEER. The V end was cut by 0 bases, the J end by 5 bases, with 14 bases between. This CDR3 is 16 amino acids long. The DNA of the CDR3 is TGCGCCAGCAGCCAAGAATTTGGGACAATAGACAATGAGCAGTTCTTC. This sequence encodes CASSQEFGTIDNEQFF.

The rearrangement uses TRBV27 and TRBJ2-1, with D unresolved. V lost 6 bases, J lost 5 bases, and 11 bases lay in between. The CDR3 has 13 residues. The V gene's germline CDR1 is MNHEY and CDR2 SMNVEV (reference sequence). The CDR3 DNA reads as TGTGCCAGCAGCCCTGGACCCCACAATGAGCAGTTCTTC. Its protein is CASSPGPHNEQFF.

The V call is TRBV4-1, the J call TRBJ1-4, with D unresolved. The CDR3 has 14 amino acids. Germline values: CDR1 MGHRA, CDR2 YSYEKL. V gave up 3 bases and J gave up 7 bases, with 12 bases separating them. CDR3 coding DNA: TGCGCCAGCAGCCAGGGCTTGTTAGGTGAAAAACTGTTTTTT. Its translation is CASSQGLLGEKLFF.

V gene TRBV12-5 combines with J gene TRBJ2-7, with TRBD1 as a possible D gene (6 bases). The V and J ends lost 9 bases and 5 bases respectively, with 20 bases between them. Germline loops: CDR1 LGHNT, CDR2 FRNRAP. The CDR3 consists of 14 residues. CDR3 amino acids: CARHLQGSDNEQYF. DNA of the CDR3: TGTGCTAGACACCTCCAGGGGTCGGACAACGAGCAGTACTTC.

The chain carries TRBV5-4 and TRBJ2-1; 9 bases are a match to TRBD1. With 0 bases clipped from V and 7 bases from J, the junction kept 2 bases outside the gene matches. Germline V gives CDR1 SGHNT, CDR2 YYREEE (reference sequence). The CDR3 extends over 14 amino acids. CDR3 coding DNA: TGTGCCAGCAGCTTGGGACAGGGGGTGAATGAGCAGTTCTTC. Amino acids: CASSLGQGVNEQFF.

The CDR3 DNA is TGTGCCAGCAGTTTTAGCGGGGAAGTGGGTACCGGGGAGCTGTTTTTT. It codes for CASSFSGEVGTGELFF. The rearrangement joins TRBV28 to TRBJ2-2, with 8 bases lining up with TRBD2. CDR3 length: 16 residues. The V gene's germline CDR1 is MDHEN and CDR2 SYDVKM. The junction had 8 bases not matched to a gene; V was cut back by 3 bases and J by 5 bases.

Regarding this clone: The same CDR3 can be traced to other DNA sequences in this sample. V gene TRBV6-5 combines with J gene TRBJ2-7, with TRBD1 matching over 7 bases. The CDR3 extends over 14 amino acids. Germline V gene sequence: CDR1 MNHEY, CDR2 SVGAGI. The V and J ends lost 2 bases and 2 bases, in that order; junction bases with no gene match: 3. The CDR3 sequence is CASSYAGTAYEQYF. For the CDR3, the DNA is TGTGCCAGCAGTTACGCCGGGACAGCCTACGAGCAGTACTTC.

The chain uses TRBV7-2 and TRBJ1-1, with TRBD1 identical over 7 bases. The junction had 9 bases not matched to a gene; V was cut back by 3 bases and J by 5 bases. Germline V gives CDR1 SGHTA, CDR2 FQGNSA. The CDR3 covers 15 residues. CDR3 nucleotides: TGTGCCAGCAGCTTCCTCGACAGGGTAGAGACTGAAGCTTTCTTT. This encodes CASSFLDRVETEAFF.

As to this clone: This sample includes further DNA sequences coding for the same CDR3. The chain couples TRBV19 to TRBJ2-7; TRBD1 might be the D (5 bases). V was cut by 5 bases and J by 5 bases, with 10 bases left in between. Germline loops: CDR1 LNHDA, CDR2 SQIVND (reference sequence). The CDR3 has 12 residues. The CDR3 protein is CASSPDRDEQYF. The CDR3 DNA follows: TGTGCCAGTAGTCCCGACAGAGACGAGCAGTACTTC.

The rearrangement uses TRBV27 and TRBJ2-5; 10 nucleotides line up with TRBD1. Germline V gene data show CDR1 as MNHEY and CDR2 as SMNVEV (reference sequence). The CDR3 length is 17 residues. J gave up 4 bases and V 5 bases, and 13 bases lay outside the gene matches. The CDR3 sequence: CASSHPTGGDTRETQYF. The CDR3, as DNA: TGTGCCAGCAGTCATCCGACAGGGGGCGATACAAGAGAGACCCAGTACTTC.

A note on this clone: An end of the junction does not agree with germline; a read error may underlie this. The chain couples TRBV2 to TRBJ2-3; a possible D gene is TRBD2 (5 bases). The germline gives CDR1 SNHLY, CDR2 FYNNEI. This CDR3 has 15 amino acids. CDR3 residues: CASSEAVHLTDTQYF. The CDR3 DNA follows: TGTGCCAGCAGCGAAGCGGTCCACCTCACAGATACGCAGTATTTT. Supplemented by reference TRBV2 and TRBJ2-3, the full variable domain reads EPEVTQTPSHQVTQMGQEVILRCVPISNHLYFYWYRQILGQKVEFLVSFYNNEISEKSEIFDDQFSVERPDGSNFTLKIRSTKLEDSAMYFCASSEAVHLTDTQYFGPGTRLTVL.

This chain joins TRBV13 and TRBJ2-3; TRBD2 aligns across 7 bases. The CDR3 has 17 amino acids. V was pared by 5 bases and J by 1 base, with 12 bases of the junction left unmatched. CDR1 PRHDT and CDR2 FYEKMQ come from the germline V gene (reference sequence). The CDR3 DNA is TGTGCCAGCAGCAACTTGGCGGCGGGAGCCGGCACAGATACGCAGTATTTT. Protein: CASSNLAAGAGTDTQYF.